At least ten counts were recorded for the clone carrying this TCR beta chain. As yet, its antigen is unknown. Between the trimmed V and J ends, which lost 3 bases and 2 bases, there was a span of 15 bases. Germline V lookup: CDR1 SNHLY, CDR2 FYNNEI. The CDR3 totals 16 residues. This entry is derived from a study of T cells in Graves' hyperthyroidism and ophthalmopathy. Study in general: Peripheral blood was acquired at first diagnosis, ahead of any therapy whatsoever. Study-wide points: In validation, the model predicted ophthalmopathy. These predictions came a median 6.5 months before onset.

RNA transcripts served as the template for amplifying TCR beta CDR3 regions. In the first-round RT-PCR of the TCR CDR3, the HTBI primer set was used. TCRdb recomputed calls from the multiplex PCR reads with MiXCR, one row per CDR3 protein. The sample yields around 430,000 distinct CDR3 sequences, 15% seen once. The study defined stable Graves' hyperthyroidism as no ophthalmopathy progression within 18 months. Together with thyroid ultrasound, orbital computed tomography, serum thyroxine and TRAb, clinical symptoms were used for diagnoses. The sample was blood. The rearrangement uses TRBV2 and TRBJ2-3; TRBD1 might be the D (5 bases). The clonotype originates from a woman between 25 and 40 years old with Graves' hyperthyroidism. CDR3 sequence: CASSDQGSSFTDTQYF. The CDR3, as DNA: TGTGCCAGCAGTGATCAGGGTAGTTCCTTCACAGATACGCAGTATTTT.